This T cell receptor (beta chain) is from a study of low-dose radiotherapy and immunotherapy resistance in tumors. Across the whole study: On a schedule of every two weeks, intravenous cyclophosphamide at a dose of 200 mg/m2 was delivered one day before each radiation and immunotherapy administration.

Primers used for first-strand cDNA, a TRAV- and TRBV-specific set, covered both alpha and beta chains. With a constant-region primer and a V-primer adapter, TCRs were subjected to about 20 PCR cycles of amplification. Isolated mRNA was amplified by in vitro transcription. MiXCR, applied by TCRdb to the reads, yields one record per CDR3 protein. There are tens of thousands of distinct CDR3 sequences in the sample; around 30% occur only once, and roughly 3.7% lies in the top ten. Turning to this clonotype: The likely explanation is a read error, given a far larger clone one base away.

V lost 2 bases to trimming and J lost 7 bases; unmatched junction nucleotides: 20. The CDR3 length is 18 residues. Germline assignment: CDR1 SNHLY and CDR2 FYNNEI. Time point indicated: before trial treatment. All of the donors were given nivolumab, ipilimumab, aspirin, low-dose cyclophosphamide and low-dose radiotherapy as part of RACIN, a single-arm trial. This chain links TRBV2 with TRBJ2-7, with 7 bases lining up with TRBD2. The sequence was obtained from a male donor with gallbladder cancer. This sample comprised PBMCs, obtained before treatment. CDR3 sequence reads: CASSELRQRDYSYNEQYF. The CDR3 DNA sequence: TGTGCCAGCAGTGAACTTCGTCAGCGGGACTACTCCTACAATGAGCAGTACTTC. Based on the CDR3 plus reference TRBV2 and TRBJ2-7, the full variable domain is EPEVTQTPSHQVTQMGQEVILRCVPISNHLYFYWYRQILGQKVEFLVSFYNNEISEKSEIFDDQFSVERPDGSNFTLKIRSTKLEDSAMYFCASSELRQRDYSYNEQYFGPGTRLTVT.